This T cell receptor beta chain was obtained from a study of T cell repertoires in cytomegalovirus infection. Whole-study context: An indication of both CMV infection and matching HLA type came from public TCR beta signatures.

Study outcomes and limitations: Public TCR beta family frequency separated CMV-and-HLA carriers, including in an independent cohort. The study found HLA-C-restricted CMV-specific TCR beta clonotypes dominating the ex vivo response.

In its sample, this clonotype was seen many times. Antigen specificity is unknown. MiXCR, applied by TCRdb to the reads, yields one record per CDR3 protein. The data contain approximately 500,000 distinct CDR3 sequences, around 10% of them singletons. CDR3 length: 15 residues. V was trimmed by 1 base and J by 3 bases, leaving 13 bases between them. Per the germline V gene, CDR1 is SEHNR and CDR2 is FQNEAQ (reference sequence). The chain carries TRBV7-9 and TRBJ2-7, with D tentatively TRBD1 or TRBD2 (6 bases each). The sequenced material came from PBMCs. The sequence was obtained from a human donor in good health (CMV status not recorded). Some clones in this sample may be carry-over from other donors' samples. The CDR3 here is CASSLGGAESYEQYF. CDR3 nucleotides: TGTGCCAGCAGCTTAGGGGGGGCAGAGAGCTACGAGCAGTACTTC.